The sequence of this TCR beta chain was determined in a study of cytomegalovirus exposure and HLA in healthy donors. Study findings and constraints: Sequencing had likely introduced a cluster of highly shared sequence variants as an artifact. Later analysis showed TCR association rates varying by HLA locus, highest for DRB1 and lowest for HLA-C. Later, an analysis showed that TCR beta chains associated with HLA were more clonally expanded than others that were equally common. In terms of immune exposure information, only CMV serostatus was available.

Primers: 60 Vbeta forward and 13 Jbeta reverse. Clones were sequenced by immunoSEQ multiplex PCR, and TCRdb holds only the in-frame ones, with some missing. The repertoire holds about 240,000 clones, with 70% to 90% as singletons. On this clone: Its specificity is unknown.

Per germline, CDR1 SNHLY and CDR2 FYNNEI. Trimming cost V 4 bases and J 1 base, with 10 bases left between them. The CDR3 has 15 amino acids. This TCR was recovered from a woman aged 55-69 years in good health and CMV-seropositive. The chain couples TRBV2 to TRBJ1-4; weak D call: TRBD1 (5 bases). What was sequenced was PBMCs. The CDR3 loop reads CASSVRGVTNEKLFF. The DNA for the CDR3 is TGTGCCAGCAGTGTTCGGGGGGTAACTAATGAAAAACTGTTTTTT.